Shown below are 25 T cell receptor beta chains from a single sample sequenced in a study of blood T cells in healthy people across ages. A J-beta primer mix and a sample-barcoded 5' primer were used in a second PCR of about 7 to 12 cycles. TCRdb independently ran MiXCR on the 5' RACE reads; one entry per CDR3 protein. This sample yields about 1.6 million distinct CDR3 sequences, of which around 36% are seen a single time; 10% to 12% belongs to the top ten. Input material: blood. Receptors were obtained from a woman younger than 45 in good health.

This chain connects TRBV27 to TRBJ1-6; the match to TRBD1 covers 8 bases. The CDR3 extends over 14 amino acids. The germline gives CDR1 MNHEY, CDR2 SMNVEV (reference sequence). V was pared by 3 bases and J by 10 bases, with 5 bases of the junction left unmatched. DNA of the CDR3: TGTGCCAGCAGTTTGGGACAGGTTGGGTCACCCCTCCACTTT. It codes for CASSLGQVGSPLHF.

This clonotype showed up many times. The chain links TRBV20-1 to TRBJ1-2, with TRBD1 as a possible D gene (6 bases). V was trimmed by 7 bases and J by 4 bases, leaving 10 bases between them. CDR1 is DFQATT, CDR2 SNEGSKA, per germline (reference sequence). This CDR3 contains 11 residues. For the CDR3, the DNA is TGCAGTGTGTACAGGGTCTATGGCTACACCTTC. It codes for CSVYRVYGYTF.

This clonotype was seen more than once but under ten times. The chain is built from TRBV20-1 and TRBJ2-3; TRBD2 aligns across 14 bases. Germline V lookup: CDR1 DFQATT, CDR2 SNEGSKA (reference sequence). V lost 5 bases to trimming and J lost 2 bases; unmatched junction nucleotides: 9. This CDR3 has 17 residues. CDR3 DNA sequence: TGCAGTGCTGAGGGGACTAGCGGGAGAAGGGACACAGATACGCAGTATTTT. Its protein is CSAEGTSGRRDTDTQYF.

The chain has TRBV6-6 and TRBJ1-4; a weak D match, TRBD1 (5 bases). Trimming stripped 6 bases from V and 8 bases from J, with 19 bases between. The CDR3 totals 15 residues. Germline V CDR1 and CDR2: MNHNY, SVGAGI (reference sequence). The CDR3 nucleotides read TGTGCCAGCAGGAACGGGGACGCAGGGAGGGAAAAACTGTTTTTT. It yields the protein CASRNGDAGREKLFF.

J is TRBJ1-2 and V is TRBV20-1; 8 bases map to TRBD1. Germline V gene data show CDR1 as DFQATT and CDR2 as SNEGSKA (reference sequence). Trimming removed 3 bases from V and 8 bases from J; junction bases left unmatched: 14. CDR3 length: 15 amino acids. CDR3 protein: CSASWAGGAIGGYTF. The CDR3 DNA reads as TGCAGTGCTAGTTGGGCAGGGGGCGCGATTGGGGGCTACACCTTC.

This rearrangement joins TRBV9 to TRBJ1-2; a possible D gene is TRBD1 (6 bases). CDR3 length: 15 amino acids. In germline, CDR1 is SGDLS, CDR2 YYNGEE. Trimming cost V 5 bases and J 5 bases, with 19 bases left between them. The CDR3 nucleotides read TGTGCCAGCAGTCCGAGTGGGGACACAACTTATGGCTACACCTTC. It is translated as CASSPSGDTTYGYTF.

CDR3: CAWTPGAKNIQYF. CDR3 sequence (DNA): TGTGCCTGGACTCCAGGGGCCAAAAACATTCAGTACTTC. The J gene is TRBJ2-4, the V gene TRBV30, with D tentatively TRBD1 (5 bases). Trimming took off 4 bases at V and 1 base at J, with 8 bases between the two ends. Germline-derived CDR1 and CDR2 are GTSNPN and SVGIG (reference sequence). CDR3 size: 13 residues.

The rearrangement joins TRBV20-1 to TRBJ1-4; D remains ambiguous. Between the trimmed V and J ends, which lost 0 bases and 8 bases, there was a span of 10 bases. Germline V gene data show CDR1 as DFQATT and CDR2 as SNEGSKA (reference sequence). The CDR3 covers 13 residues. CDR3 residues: CSARDRSREKLFF. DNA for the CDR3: TGCAGTGCTAGAGATCGGTCCCGGGAAAAACTGTTTTTT.

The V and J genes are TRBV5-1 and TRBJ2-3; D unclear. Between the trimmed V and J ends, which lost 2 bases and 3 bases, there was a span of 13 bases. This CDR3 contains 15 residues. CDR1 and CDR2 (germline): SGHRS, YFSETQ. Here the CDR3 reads CASSLARYLTDTQYF. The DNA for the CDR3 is TGCGCCAGCAGCTTAGCTAGATATTTGACAGATACGCAGTATTTT.

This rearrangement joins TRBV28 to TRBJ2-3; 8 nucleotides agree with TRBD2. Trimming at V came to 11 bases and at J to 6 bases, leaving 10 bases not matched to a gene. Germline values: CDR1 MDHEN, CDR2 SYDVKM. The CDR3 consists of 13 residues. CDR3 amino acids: CAPTGGVGDTQYF. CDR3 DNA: TGTGCCCCGACCGGGGGGGTCGGCGATACGCAGTATTTT.

The DNA for the CDR3 is TGTGCCAGCAGTCCCGACCTCCGCAATCAGCCCCAGCATTTT. Protein product: CASSPDLRNQPQHF. The gene calls are TRBV6-2 or TRBV6-3 and TRBJ1-5; D not certain. V was cut by 5 bases and J by 2 bases, with 10 bases left in between. This CDR3 comprises 14 residues. Germline CDR1 is MNHEY and CDR2 is SVGEGT.

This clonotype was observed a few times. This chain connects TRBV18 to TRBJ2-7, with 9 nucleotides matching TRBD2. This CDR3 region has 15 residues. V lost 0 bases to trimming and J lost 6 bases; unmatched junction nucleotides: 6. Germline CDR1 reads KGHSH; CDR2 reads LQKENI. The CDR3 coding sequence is TGTGCCAGCTCACCACCGAGCGGGGGGTCTGTCGAGCAGTACTTC. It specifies CASSPPSGGSVEQYF.

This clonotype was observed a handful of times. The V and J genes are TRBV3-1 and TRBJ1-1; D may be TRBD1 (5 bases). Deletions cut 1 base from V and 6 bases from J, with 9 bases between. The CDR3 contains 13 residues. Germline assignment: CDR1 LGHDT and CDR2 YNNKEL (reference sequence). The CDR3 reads CASSQASGAEAFF. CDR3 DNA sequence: TGTGCCAGCAGCCAAGCCTCGGGGGCTGAAGCTTTCTTT.

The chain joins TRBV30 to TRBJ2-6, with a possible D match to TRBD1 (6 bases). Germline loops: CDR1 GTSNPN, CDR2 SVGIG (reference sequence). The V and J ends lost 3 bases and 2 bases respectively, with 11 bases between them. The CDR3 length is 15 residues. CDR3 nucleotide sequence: TGTGCCTGGAGAGGGCCAGGGGCTGGGGCCAACGTCCTGACTTTC. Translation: CAWRGPGAGANVLTF.

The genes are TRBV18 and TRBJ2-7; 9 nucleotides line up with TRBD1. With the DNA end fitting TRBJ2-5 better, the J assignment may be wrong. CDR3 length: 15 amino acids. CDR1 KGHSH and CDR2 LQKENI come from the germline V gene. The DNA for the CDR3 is TGTGCCAGCTCAGGCGGGGACAGGGTCCTGGAGACCCAGTACTTC. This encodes CASSGGDRVLETQYF.

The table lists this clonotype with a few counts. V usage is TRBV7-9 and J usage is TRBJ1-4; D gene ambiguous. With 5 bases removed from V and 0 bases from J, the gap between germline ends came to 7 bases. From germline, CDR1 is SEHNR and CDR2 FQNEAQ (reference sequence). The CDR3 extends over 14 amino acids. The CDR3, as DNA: TGTGCCAGCAGCGCAACTGCAACTAATGAAAAACTGTTTTTT. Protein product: CASSATATNEKLFF.

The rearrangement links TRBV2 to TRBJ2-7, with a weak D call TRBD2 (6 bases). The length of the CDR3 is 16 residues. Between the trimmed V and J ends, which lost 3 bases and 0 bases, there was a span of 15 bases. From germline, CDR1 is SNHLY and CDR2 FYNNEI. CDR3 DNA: TGTGCCAGCAGTGAGTCGGGGCTAGCGAACTCCTACGAGCAGTACTTC. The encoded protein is CASSESGLANSYEQYF.

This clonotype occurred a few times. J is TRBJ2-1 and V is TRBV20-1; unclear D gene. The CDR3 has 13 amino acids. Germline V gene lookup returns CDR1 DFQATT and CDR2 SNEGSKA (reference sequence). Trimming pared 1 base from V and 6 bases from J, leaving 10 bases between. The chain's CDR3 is CSARGVPLNEQFF. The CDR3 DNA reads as TGCAGTGCTAGAGGGGTGCCCCTCAATGAGCAGTTCTTC.

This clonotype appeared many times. The CDR3 sequence: CSAQESGGPGYGYTF. CDR3 DNA: TGCAGTGCTCAAGAGTCAGGGGGACCCGGCTATGGCTACACCTTC. The chain links TRBV20-1 to TRBJ1-2, with 7 bases matching TRBD1. The CDR3 sequence is 15 residues long. Germline V gene sequence: CDR1 DFQATT, CDR2 SNEGSKA (reference sequence). The junction had 13 bases not matched to a gene; V was cut back by 5 bases and J by 4 bases.

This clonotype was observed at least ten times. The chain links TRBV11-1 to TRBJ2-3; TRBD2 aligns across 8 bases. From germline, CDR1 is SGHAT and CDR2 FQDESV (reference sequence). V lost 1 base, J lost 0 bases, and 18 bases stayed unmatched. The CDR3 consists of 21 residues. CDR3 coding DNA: TGTGCCAGCAGCTTAGGGCATCAGCCGGGGCGGGAGGCCCACAGCACAGATACGCAGTATTTT. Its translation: CASSLGHQPGREAHSTDTQYF.

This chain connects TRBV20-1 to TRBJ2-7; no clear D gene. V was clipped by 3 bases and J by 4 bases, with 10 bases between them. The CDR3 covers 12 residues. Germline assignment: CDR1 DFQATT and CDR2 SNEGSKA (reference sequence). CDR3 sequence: CSARDGLYEQYF. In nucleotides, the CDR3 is TGCAGTGCTAGGGACGGCCTGTACGAGCAGTACTTC.

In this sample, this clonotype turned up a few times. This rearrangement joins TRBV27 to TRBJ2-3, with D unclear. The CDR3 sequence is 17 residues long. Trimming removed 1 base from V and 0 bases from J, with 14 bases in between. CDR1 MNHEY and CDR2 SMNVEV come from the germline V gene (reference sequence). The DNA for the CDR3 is TGTGCCAGCAGTTTATTGCCCGGCAGATTAAGCACAGATACGCAGTATTTT. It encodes CASSLLPGRLSTDTQYF.

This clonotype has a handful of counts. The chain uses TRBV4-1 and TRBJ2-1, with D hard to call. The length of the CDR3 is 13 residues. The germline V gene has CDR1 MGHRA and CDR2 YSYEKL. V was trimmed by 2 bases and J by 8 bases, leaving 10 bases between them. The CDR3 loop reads CASSQNTVYEQFF. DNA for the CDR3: TGCGCCAGCAGCCAAAACACTGTCTATGAGCAGTTCTTC.

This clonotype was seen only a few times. CDR3 coding DNA: TGTGCCAGCAGCTTATCCTCGCGGGGGAAAGGCTATGGCTACACCTTC. Amino acids: CASSLSSRGKGYGYTF. The genes are TRBV11-2 and TRBJ1-2; TRBD1 might be the D (5 bases). CDR1 is SGHAT and CDR2 is FQNNGV in the germline V gene. CDR3 length: 16 residues. The ends were cut back, 2 bases at V and 4 bases at J, with 17 bases in the middle.

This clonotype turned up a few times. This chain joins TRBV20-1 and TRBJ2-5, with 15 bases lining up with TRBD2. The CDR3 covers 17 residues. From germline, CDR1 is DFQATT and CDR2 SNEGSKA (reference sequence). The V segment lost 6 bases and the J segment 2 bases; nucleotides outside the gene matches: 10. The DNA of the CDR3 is TGCAGTGCGGACCCGGGACTAGCGGGGGGTCTACAAGAGACCCAGTACTTC. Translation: CSADPGLAGGLQETQYF.